Listed below are T cell receptor beta chains from one sample, sequenced in a study of blood T cell repertoires in COVID-19. Produced via immunoSEQ multiplex PCR; TCRdb's table is partial and in-frame only. The sample gives about 180,000 clones, more than 70% of which show up once; approximately 4% is in the top ten. Input material: peripheral blood. The receptors here all came from a woman in her 30s with acute or convalescent COVID-19. The CDR3 runs from the conserved cysteine through the conserved F or W. Fields, in order: V gene, clone size, D gene, J gene, CDR3 DNA, CDR3 protein. The D gene is left open where the match is weak. Size is omitted from some rows. Given values are once, few, many or a class for expanded clones.

V: TRBV5-5
size: -
D: -
J: TRBJ2-1
DNA: TGTGCCAGCAGACGCGCCGGTGAGCAGTTCTTC
CDR3: CASRRAGEQFF

V: TRBV28
size: -
D: -
J: TRBJ1-2
DNA: TGTGCCAGCAGTTTATCGAGCTATGGCTACACCTTC
CDR3: CASSLSSYGYTF

V: TRBV12-5
size: -
D: -
J: TRBJ2-7
DNA: TGTGCTAGTGGTTCCGGGACATCTAACTACGAGCAGTACTTC
CDR3: CASGSGTSNYEQYF

V: TRBV15
size: once
D: -
J: TRBJ1-5
DNA: TGTGCCACCAGCAGAGAGGGACTCCAGACCCAGCCCCAGCATTTT
CDR3: CATSREGLQTQPQHF

V: TRBV2
size: -
D: -
J: TRBJ2-7
DNA: TGTGCCAGCAAAGGAATTGGGGCGGAGCAGTACTTC
CDR3: CASKGIGAEQYF

V: TRBV30
size: -
D: TRBD1
J: TRBJ1-5
DNA: TGTGCCTGGAGTCCACAGGGGGATCAGCCCCAGCATTTT
CDR3: CAWSPQGDQPQHF

V: TRBV10-3
size: -
D: TRBD2
J: TRBJ2-1
DNA: TGTGCCATCAAAGCGGGATCCTACAATGAGCAGTTCTTC
CDR3: CAIKAGSYNEQFF

V: TRBV18
size: -
D: -
J: TRBJ2-7
DNA: TGTGCCAGCTCTTGGGACATCTACTACGAGCAGTACTTC
CDR3: CASSWDIYYEQYF

V: TRBV6-1
size: -
D: -
J: TRBJ1-5
DNA: TGTGCCAGCAGTGAAGGAGTAAGGCCCCAGCATTTT
CDR3: CASSEGVRPQHF

V: TRBV11-2
size: -
D: -
J: TRBJ2-1
DNA: TGTGCCAGCACCCAGGCCCGGCTCTCCTACAATGAGCAGTTCTTC
CDR3: CASTQARLSYNEQFF

V: TRBV30
size: -
D: -
J: TRBJ2-5
DNA: TGTGCCTGGATAACGCCTGGAGGCGAGACCCAGTACTTC
CDR3: CAWITPGGETQYF

V: TRBV7-9
size: -
D: TRBD2
J: TRBJ2-5
DNA: TGTGCCAGCAGCCTCGGACTAGCTGATGTTAAAGAGACCCAGTACTTC
CDR3: CASSLGLADVKETQYF

V: TRBV28
size: -
D: -
J: TRBJ1-2
DNA: TGTGCCGCGACGCCCACAGGAAAAGTAAACTATGGCTACACCTTC
CDR3: CAATPTGKVNYGYTF

V: TRBV28
size: -
D: TRBD1
J: TRBJ1-6
DNA: TGTGCCAGCAGCCGGTCGGGACAGGGCCGGAGTTCACCCCTCCACTTT
CDR3: CASSRSGQGRSSPLHF

V: TRBV27
size: -
D: -
J: TRBJ1-5
DNA: TGTGCCAGCAGTTCCCGACAGTCAGAGCAGCCCCAGCATTTT
CDR3: CASSSRQSEQPQHF

V: TRBV7-9
size: -
D: -
J: TRBJ2-1
DNA: TGTGCCAGCAGCCTAGGAGGGGCGGAGGGCAATGAGCAGTTCTTC
CDR3: CASSLGGAEGNEQFF

V: TRBV12-3/TRBV12-4
size: -
D: -
J: TRBJ1-1
DNA: TGTGCCAGCAGTTTAGCGCGTGGCACTGAAGCTTTCTTT
CDR3: CASSLARGTEAFF

V: TRBV5-1
size: few
D: -
J: TRBJ2-7
DNA: TGCGCCAGCAGCTCAGGTCAGGGATTAGACGAGCAGTACTTC
CDR3: CASSSGQGLDEQYF

V: TRBV30
size: -
D: TRBD1
J: TRBJ1-5
DNA: TGTGCCTGGAGTGGAAAGGGACAGGGCGGGCAGCCCCAGCATTTT
CDR3: CAWSGKGQGGQPQHF

V: TRBV5-1
size: few
D: TRBD2
J: TRBJ2-1
DNA: TGCGCCAGCAGGCGGGAGGACTGGAATGAGCAGTTCTTC
CDR3: CASRREDWNEQFF

V: TRBV5-1
size: -
D: TRBD1
J: TRBJ2-5
DNA: TGCGCCAGCAGCTCAGGGACAGCAGGGGAAGAGACCCAGTACTTC
CDR3: CASSSGTAGEETQYF

V: TRBV3-1/TRBV3-2
size: -
D: -
J: TRBJ1-1
DNA: TGTGCCAGCAGCCAAGTTTCAGGGACTGAAGCTTTCTTT
CDR3: CASSQVSGTEAFF

V: TRBV29-1
size: -
D: -
J: TRBJ2-6
DNA: TGCAGCGTTGACGATTCTACTGGGGCCAACGTCCTGACTTTC
CDR3: CSVDDSTGANVLTF

V: TRBV19
size: -
D: -
J: TRBJ2-2
DNA: TGTGCCAGTAGTTTACCTCTAACCGGGGAGCTGTTTTTT
CDR3: CASSLPLTGELFF

V: TRBV5-4
size: -
D: -
J: TRBJ2-1
DNA: TGTGCCAGCAGCTTGATCGGCAATGAGCAGTTCTTC
CDR3: CASSLIGNEQFF

V: TRBV7-9
size: -
D: -
J: TRBJ2-7
DNA: TGTGCCAGCAGCAAATCGAGCTACGAGCAGTACTTC
CDR3: CASSKSSYEQYF

V: TRBV30
size: -
D: TRBD1
J: TRBJ2-6
DNA: TGTGCCTGGGCGGACAGGGGATCTGGGGCCAACGTCCTGACTTTC
CDR3: CAWADRGSGANVLTF

V: TRBV11-2
size: -
D: -
J: TRBJ2-7
DNA: TGTGCCAGCAAGGAGGGGGCAGACTACGAGCAGTACTTC
CDR3: CASKEGADYEQYF

V: TRBV6-1
size: -
D: -
J: TRBJ2-7
DNA: TGTGCCAGCAGTGAAGGCGGGATTGTTCACGAGCAGTACTTC
CDR3: CASSEGGIVHEQYF

V: TRBV6-5
size: -
D: TRBD1
J: TRBJ1-2
DNA: TGTGCCACCGGACAGGGGGCTTTGAGTGGCTACACCTTC
CDR3: CATGQGALSGYTF

V: TRBV5-1
size: once
D: -
J: TRBJ2-2
DNA: TGCGCCAGCAGCTTGGCGGGGGAGCTGTTTTTT
CDR3: CASSLAGELFF

V: TRBV11-2
size: few
D: TRBD1
J: TRBJ2-7
DNA: TGTGCCAGCAGCTTATTGGGGACAGGGTACGAGCAGTACTTC
CDR3: CASSLLGTGYEQYF

V: TRBV3-1/TRBV3-2
size: once
D: TRBD2
J: TRBJ2-7
DNA: TGTGCCAGCAGTCACTCTAGCGGGAGTGCTTACGAGCAGTACTTC
CDR3: CASSHSSGSAYEQYF

V: TRBV19
size: -
D: TRBD1
J: TRBJ1-1
DNA: TGTGCCAGTAGTATTAGGGACAGGGGGATCACTGAAGCTTTCTTT
CDR3: CASSIRDRGITEAFF

V: TRBV6-5
size: -
D: -
J: TRBJ2-3
DNA: TGTGCCAGCAGTTACAATCTGAGGACAGATACGCAGTATTTT
CDR3: CASSYNLRTDTQYF

V: TRBV28
size: few
D: TRBD1
J: TRBJ1-2
DNA: TGTGCCAGCAGTTTCCCGACCGGGACAGGGGCGTTGGGCTACACCTTC
CDR3: CASSFPTGTGALGYTF

V: TRBV18
size: -
D: -
J: TRBJ1-2
DNA: TGTGCCAGCTCACCCTCGGGCTACACCTTC
CDR3: CASSPSGYTF

V: TRBV11-3
size: -
D: -
J: TRBJ1-1
DNA: TGTGCCAGCAGCGTGGGAGTTACCACTGAAGCTTTCTTT
CDR3: CASSVGVTTEAFF

V: TRBV5-4
size: -
D: TRBD1
J: TRBJ2-7
DNA: TGTGCCAGCAAAACGAACAGGGGCGAGCAGTACTTC
CDR3: CASKTNRGEQYF

V: TRBV28
size: -
D: -
J: TRBJ2-3
DNA: TGTGCCAGCAGTGAGACAGGTCGGAAAGATACGCAGTATTTT
CDR3: CASSETGRKDTQYF

V: TRBV7-8
size: once
D: TRBD2
J: TRBJ2-7
DNA: TGTGCCAGCAGCTTATCCGGGGGGGCTAGCGGACCGTACGAGCAGTACTTC
CDR3: CASSLSGGASGPYEQYF

V: TRBV19
size: once
D: -
J: TRBJ2-5
DNA: TGTGCCAGTAGTGTACTCGGGGAGACCCAGTACTTC
CDR3: CASSVLGETQYF

V: TRBV30
size: -
D: TRBD1
J: TRBJ1-6
DNA: TGTGCCTGCCCATCGGGGGGGACAGAGAATTCACCCCTCCACTTT
CDR3: CACPSGGTENSPLHF

V: TRBV30
size: -
D: TRBD1
J: TRBJ2-5
DNA: TGTGCCTGGAGTCCCCGGGACAGGGAAGAGACCCAGTACTTC
CDR3: CAWSPRDREETQYF

V: TRBV3-1/TRBV3-2
size: -
D: TRBD1
J: TRBJ1-5
DNA: TGTGCCAGCAGTCCACAGGGGACTCAGCCCCAGCATTTT
CDR3: CASSPQGTQPQHF